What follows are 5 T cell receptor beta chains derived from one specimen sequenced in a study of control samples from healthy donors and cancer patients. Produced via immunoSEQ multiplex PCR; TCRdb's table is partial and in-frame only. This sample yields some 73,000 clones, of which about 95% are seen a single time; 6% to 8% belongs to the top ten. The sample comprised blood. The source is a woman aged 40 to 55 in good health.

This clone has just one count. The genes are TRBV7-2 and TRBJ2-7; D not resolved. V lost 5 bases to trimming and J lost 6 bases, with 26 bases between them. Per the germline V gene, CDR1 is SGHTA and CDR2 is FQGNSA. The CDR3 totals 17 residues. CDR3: CASSPRSRAFSLLEQYF. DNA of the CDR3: TGTGCCAGCAGCCCCCGGTCGAGAGCCTTTTCCCTCCTCGAGCAGTACTTC.

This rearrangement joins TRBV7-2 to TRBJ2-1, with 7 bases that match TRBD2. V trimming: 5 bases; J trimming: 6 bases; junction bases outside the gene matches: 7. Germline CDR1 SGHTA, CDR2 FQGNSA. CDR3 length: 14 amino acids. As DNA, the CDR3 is TGTGCCAGCAGCCCTCGGACTAGGCGCAATGAGCAGTTCTTC. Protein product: CASSPRTRRNEQFF.

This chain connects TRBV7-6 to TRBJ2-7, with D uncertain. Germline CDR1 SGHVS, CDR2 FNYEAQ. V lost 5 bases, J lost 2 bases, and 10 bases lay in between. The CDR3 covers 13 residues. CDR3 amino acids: CASSQHGAYEQYF. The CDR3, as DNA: TGTGCCAGCAGCCAACATGGCGCCTACGAGCAGTACTTC.

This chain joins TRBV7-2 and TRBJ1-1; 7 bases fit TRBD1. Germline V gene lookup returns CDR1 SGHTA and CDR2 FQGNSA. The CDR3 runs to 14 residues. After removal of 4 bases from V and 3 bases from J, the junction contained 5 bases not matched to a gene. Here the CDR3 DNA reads TGTGCCAGCAGCTCCAGGGGGGGGTACACTGAAGCTTTCTTT. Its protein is CASSSRGGYTEAFF.

CDR3 loop: CASSPGEGSGTEAFF. The CDR3, as DNA: TGTGCCAGCAGCCCAGGAGAGGGGTCGGGAACTGAAGCTTTCTTT. The rearrangement joins TRBV4-2 to TRBJ1-1; the D gene is possibly TRBD1 (5 bases). Germline CDR1 LGHNA, CDR2 YNFKEQ. This CDR3 has 15 residues. V dropped 4 bases and J dropped 5 bases, with 17 bases sitting between them.